This T cell receptor beta chain was identified during a study of shared clonotypes between healthy human individuals. Turning to the study itself: Each donor's CD4 naive and CD4 memory cells filled three plates apiece, CD8 naive two, and CD8 memory one. Overall study findings and caveats: It was observed that roughly 5% of naive CD4 clonotypes were shared across several donors.

On this clone: Its cognate antigen is unknown.

The protocol was immunoSEQ multiplex PCR, while the TCRdb copy is restricted to in-frame clones and leaves out a portion. The sample comprises over 150,000 clones, 66% of which are singletons, and over 9.5% rests with the top ten. The CDR3 covers 15 residues. V was pared by 4 bases and J by 16 bases, with 14 bases of the junction left unmatched. From germline, CDR1 is SGHKS and CDR2 YYEKEE (reference sequence). The V and J genes are TRBV5-5 and TRBJ2-1, with 13 bases identical to TRBD2. Source material: memory CD4+ T cells sorted from blood. Subset indicated: CD45RA-negative fraction. The sequence derives from a man younger than 40 in good health. CDR3 region: CASSPGLAGRDSRFF. For the CDR3, the DNA is TGTGCCAGCAGCCCGGGACTAGCGGGACGAGATTCTCGCTTCTTC.